These 27 T cell receptor beta chains were all obtained from the same sample, sequenced in a study of T cell responses to AZD1222 COVID-19 vaccine. Clones were sequenced by immunoSEQ multiplex PCR, and TCRdb holds only the in-frame ones, with some missing. The sample includes roughly 130,000 clones, more than 90% of them seen just once. This material consisted of peripheral blood, taken 28 days after the second AZD1222 dose. These receptors all stem from an adult who received the AZD1222 COVID-19 vaccine.

The rearrangement joins TRBV7-3 to TRBJ2-6; D may be TRBD1 (5 bases). Deletions cut 3 bases from V and 1 base from J, with 7 bases between. In germline, CDR1 is SGHTA, CDR2 FQGTGA. This CDR3 spans 15 amino acids. This CDR3 is CASSFTGSGANVLTF. The CDR3 bases are TGTGCCAGCAGCTTCACAGGATCTGGGGCCAACGTCCTGACTTTC.

V is TRBV2 and J is TRBJ2-2; D remains ambiguous. Trimming removed 6 bases at V and 2 bases at J, with 7 bases between. This CDR3 comprises 13 residues. Germline assignment: CDR1 SNHLY and CDR2 FYNNEI. The CDR3 sequence is CASSASNTGELFF. The DNA of the CDR3 is TGTGCCAGCAGCGCCAGTAACACCGGGGAGCTGTTTTTT.

A single count supports this clone. The J gene is TRBJ1-1, the V gene TRBV20-1; D gene ambiguous. This CDR3 region has 10 residues. The V end was cut by 3 bases, the J end by 5 bases, with 4 bases between. Looked up from germline, CDR1 is DFQATT and CDR2 is SNEGSKA (reference sequence). CDR3 protein: CSASETEAFF. CDR3 DNA: TGCAGTGCTAGCGAGACTGAAGCTTTCTTT.

This chain links TRBV19 with TRBJ1-2; D gene unclear. CDR3 length equals 13 residues. V was clipped by 2 bases and J by 8 bases, with 12 bases between them. The germline V gene has CDR1 LNHDA and CDR2 SQIVND (reference sequence). The CDR3 loop reads CASSIKAAGGYTF. The CDR3, as DNA: TGTGCCAGTAGTATAAAGGCAGCCGGCGGCTACACCTTC.

This chain connects TRBV6-5 to TRBJ2-7, with TRBD1 matching over 10 bases. From germline, CDR1 is MNHEY and CDR2 SVGAGI. The CDR3 is 15 residues long. With V trimmed by 6 bases and J by 5 bases, 10 bases remained unmatched. The CDR3 here is CASSLRGTGADEQYF. CDR3 nucleotides: TGTGCCAGCAGCCTCCGGGGGACAGGGGCGGACGAGCAGTACTTC.

The chain carries TRBV7-9 and TRBJ1-2, with D perhaps TRBD1 (6 bases). The length of the CDR3 is 13 residues. Germline CDR1 SEHNR, CDR2 FQNEAQ (reference sequence). The V gene lost 1 base and the J gene lost 10 bases, with 13 bases spanning the gap. The CDR3: CASSLVGAVDYTF. The CDR3 DNA reads TGTGCCAGCAGCTTAGTGGGGGCGGTTGACTACACCTTC.

The V and J genes are TRBV29-1 and TRBJ2-1, with 14 bases aligning to TRBD2. Germline CDR1 reads SQVTM; CDR2 reads ANQGSEA. This CDR3 region has 18 residues. Trimming removed 2 bases from V and 6 bases from J; junction bases left unmatched: 12. CDR3 in DNA: TGCAGCGTTGAACGCGCCGGGGGACTAGCGGGAGCGGTCAATGAGCAGTTCTTC. Its protein is CSVERAGGLAGAVNEQFF.

This chain joins TRBV28 and TRBJ1-3; 7 bases align to TRBD1. The CDR3 spans 14 residues. Trimming took 8 bases from V and 4 from J; bases not matched to a gene: 8. Germline V gives CDR1 MDHEN, CDR2 SYDVKM. The CDR3 is CASGTTGMGNTIYF. Written as DNA, the CDR3 is TGTGCCAGCGGCACGACAGGGATGGGAAACACCATATATTTT. The variable domain in full, completed from reference TRBV28 and TRBJ1-3, reads DVKVTQSSRYLVKRTGEKVFLECVQDMDHENMFWYRQDPGLGLRLIYFSYDVKMKEKGDIPEGYSVSREKKERFSLILESASTNQTSMYLCASGTTGMGNTIYFGEGSWLTVV.

Only one count was recorded for this clone. The gene calls are TRBV7-6 and TRBJ2-1, with TRBD2 matching 12 bases. The junction had 13 bases not matched to a gene; V was cut back by 5 bases and J by 8 bases. This CDR3 comprises 17 residues. The germline gives CDR1 SGHVS, CDR2 FNYEAQ. The CDR3 loop is CASSDDGLAGIIDEQFF. CDR3 coding DNA: TGTGCCAGCAGCGACGACGGACTAGCGGGAATCATAGATGAGCAGTTCTTC.

The chain uses TRBV5-6 and TRBJ2-3; 11 bases fit TRBD1. The CDR3 has 16 amino acids. Looked up from germline, CDR1 is SGHDT and CDR2 is YYEEEE. V trimming: 4 bases; J trimming: 7 bases; junction bases outside the gene matches: 11. The CDR3 region is CASSGPWTGGGNTQYF. In DNA form, the CDR3 reads TGTGCCAGCAGCGGACCATGGACAGGGGGCGGAAATACGCAGTATTTT.

The V and J genes are TRBV5-1 and TRBJ1-2, with 8 bases matching TRBD1. Germline V lookup: CDR1 SGHRS, CDR2 YFSETQ. Trimming at V came to 4 bases and at J to 7 bases, leaving 12 bases not matched to a gene. This CDR3 region has 15 residues. In DNA, the CDR3 is TGCGCCAGCAGCCCCGGGACAGGTAGCGCGGGTGGCTACACCTTC. As protein: CASSPGTGSAGGYTF.

This chain uses TRBV9 with TRBJ1-2, with 8 positions matching TRBD1. CDR1 and CDR2 from the germline V gene are SGDLS and YYNGEE. The V gene end was trimmed by 4 bases and the J gene end by 4 bases; junction bases not matched to a gene: 3. This CDR3 is built from 13 residues. DNA for the CDR3: TGTGCCAGCAGCAGGGACAGGCTCTATGGCTACACCTTC. Translating gives CASSRDRLYGYTF.

The rearrangement joins TRBV9 to TRBJ2-7; unclear D gene. Germline V gives CDR1 SGDLS, CDR2 YYNGEE. The CDR3 is made up of 11 amino acids. V lost 3 bases and J lost 6, with 7 bases in between. The CDR3 is CASSAGGEQYF. The CDR3 nucleotides read TGTGCCAGCAGCGCCGGTGGCGAGCAGTACTTC.

The rearrangement links TRBV24-1 to TRBJ2-1; 9 nucleotides agree with TRBD2. CDR1 is KGHDR and CDR2 is SFDVKD in the germline V gene. CDR3 length: 17 amino acids. The junction had 9 bases not matched to a gene; V was cut back by 1 base and J by 6 bases. CDR3 nucleotide sequence: TGTGCCACCAGTGATTTCGTAAAGAGCGGGAGGCGCAATGAGCAGTTCTTC. It encodes CATSDFVKSGRRNEQFF.

This clone appeared a few times. V is TRBV20-1 and J is TRBJ2-1; maybe TRBD2 (5 bases). V lost 3 bases and J 4 bases, leaving 13 bases between the germline ends. The CDR3 is made up of 14 amino acids. CDR1 is DFQATT, CDR2 SNEGSKA, per germline (reference sequence). For the CDR3, the DNA is TGCAGTGCTAGTAACGAACCGGGGTACAATGAGCAGTTCTTC. Translated: CSASNEPGYNEQFF.

V usage is TRBV4-3 and J usage is TRBJ2-7, with D unclear. CDR1 and CDR2 (germline): LGHNA, YSLEER. Deletions cut 2 bases from V and 0 bases from J, with 14 bases between. This CDR3 has 16 amino acids. The CDR3 nucleotides are TGCGCCAGCAGCCAATTTTTTGATGGAGACTCCTACGAGCAGTACTTC. This gives the protein CASSQFFDGDSYEQYF.

The J gene is TRBJ2-7, the V gene TRBV5-6; D gene unclear. V gave up 0 bases and J gave up 6 bases, with 7 bases separating them. The CDR3 runs to 12 residues. CDR1 and CDR2 from the germline V gene are SGHDT and YYEEEE. This CDR3 reads CASSLGAFEQYF. The CDR3 bases are TGTGCCAGCAGCTTGGGGGCTTTCGAGCAGTACTTC.

The J gene is TRBJ1-4, the V gene TRBV28, with D perhaps TRBD1 (5 bases). CDR3 length: 12 residues. Between the trimmed V and J ends, which lost 6 bases and 8 bases, there was a span of 10 bases. Germline CDR1 is MDHEN and CDR2 is SYDVKM. The CDR3 sequence: CASSPGFEKLFF. The CDR3 DNA follows: TGTGCCAGCAGCCCAGGGTTCGAAAAACTGTTTTTT.

V is TRBV5-6 and J is TRBJ2-3; 10 nucleotides match TRBD2. The CDR3 runs 15 residues. The V segment lost 4 bases and the J segment 6 bases; nucleotides outside the gene matches: 8. CDR1 and CDR2 from the germline V gene are SGHDT and YYEEEE. This CDR3 is CASSQPGLAWDTQYF. Written as DNA, the CDR3 is TGTGCCAGCAGCCAACCGGGACTAGCGTGGGATACGCAGTATTTT.

The chain combines TRBV5-6 with TRBJ2-3; TRBD2 matches 7 bases. CDR3 length: 16 residues. The V and J ends lost 4 bases and 1 base, in that order; junction bases with no gene match: 9. Germline CDR1 is SGHDT and CDR2 is YYEEEE. CDR3 amino acids: CASSPGGGHGTDTQYF. CDR3 DNA: TGTGCCAGCAGCCCCGGGGGAGGGCACGGCACAGATACGCAGTATTTT.

This clone was counted once. This chain connects TRBV19 to TRBJ2-7; D may be TRBD1 or TRBD2 (6 bases each). The V and J ends lost 4 bases and 2 bases respectively, with 15 bases between them. CDR1 and CDR2 from the germline V gene are LNHDA and SQIVND (reference sequence). This CDR3 comprises 15 residues. The CDR3 DNA is TGTGCCAGTAGTACGAAAACAAGGGGGGCCTACGAGCAGTACTTC. Its protein is CASSTKTRGAYEQYF.

The gene calls are TRBV5-1 and TRBJ2-3; 7 bases fit TRBD1. The CDR3 has 14 amino acids. The trim removed 4 bases at V and 5 bases at J, leaving 7 bases unmatched. Germline lookup yields CDR1 SGHRS and CDR2 YFSETQ. CDR3 in DNA: TGCGCCAGCAGCGTGGGACAGTCCGGAGATACGCAGTATTTT. The encoded protein is CASSVGQSGDTQYF.

The V gene is TRBV6-2 or TRBV6-3, the J gene TRBJ2-2; D gene uncertain. This CDR3 is built from 15 residues. Germline V gives CDR1 MNHEY, CDR2 SVGEGT. V lost 3 bases and J 4 bases, leaving 12 bases between the germline ends. The DNA of the CDR3 is TGTGCCAGCAGTTATGTAGGCACCACCACCGGGGAGCTGTTTTTT. Translated, it gives CASSYVGTTTGELFF.

This clone was recorded only once. The chain links TRBV11-3 to TRBJ2-2, with 7 bases fitting TRBD2. The CDR3 is 15 amino acids. The V segment lost 5 bases and the J segment 5 bases; nucleotides outside the gene matches: 8. Germline V gene data show CDR1 as SGHNT and CDR2 as YENEEA. In nucleotides, the CDR3 is TGTGCCAGCAGCCTTAGCGGGTACGGGACCGGGGAGCTGTTTTTT. It is translated as CASSLSGYGTGELFF. Combining the CDR3 with reference TRBV11-3 and TRBJ2-2 gives the whole variable domain EAGVVQSPRYKIIEKKQPVAFWCNPISGHNTLYWYLQNLGQGPELLIRYENEEAVDDSQLPKDRFSAERLKGVDSTLKIQPAELGDSAVYLCASSLSGYGTGELFFGEGSRLTVL.

The chain is built from TRBV7-9 and TRBJ1-2, with 7 bases matching TRBD1. The ends lost 6 bases at V and 6 bases at J; junction bases unmatched: 4. CDR1 and CDR2 (germline): SEHNR, FQNEAQ (reference sequence). CDR3 length equals 12 residues. CDR3 sequence reads: CASRSQGDGYTF. DNA for the CDR3: TGTGCCAGCAGGTCCCAGGGGGATGGCTACACCTTC.

The chain has TRBV7-3 and TRBJ2-1; D is possibly TRBD2 (6 bases). The CDR3 consists of 16 residues. V lost 2 bases and J 1 base, leaving 12 bases between the germline ends. The germline gives CDR1 SGHTA, CDR2 FQGTGA. CDR3 region: CASSLWGGTSYNEQFF. Written as DNA, the CDR3 is TGTGCCAGCAGCTTATGGGGCGGGACTTCCTACAATGAGCAGTTCTTC.

V gene TRBV3-1 (or the pseudogene TRBV3-2) combines with J gene TRBJ2-5; 8 bases are a match to TRBD1. Germline trimming cut 4 bases from V and 6 bases from J; bases unmatched to any gene: 10. The CDR3 is 15 amino acids. CDR1 and CDR2 (germline): LGHDT, YNNKEL (reference sequence). CDR3 sequence: CASSRTGQAFQTQYF. In nucleotides, the CDR3 is TGTGCCAGCAGCCGTACGGGACAGGCTTTCCAGACCCAGTACTTC.